These T cell receptor beta chains were read from a single sample in a study of blood T cells in healthy people across ages. TCRdb reprocessed the 5' RACE reads with MiXCR, giving one entry per CDR3 protein. The data show 1.5 million to 2 million distinct CDR3 sequences, approximately 28% seen once. Source material: blood. The source of these receptors is a woman aged 30 to 39 in good health. Both conserved end residues are part of each CDR3. A D gene is named only where the DNA matches it firmly. A clone size is listed for some rows: how often the clone was seen (once, few, many), or a class if it is expanded.

>TRBV7-3|TRBD2|.|TRBJ2-1
TGTGCCAGCAGCTTATCCCCGGGAGGAGGGTACAATGAGCAGTTCTTC
CASSLSPGGGYNEQFF
>TRBV14|TRBD1|.|TRBJ2-4
TGTGCCAGCAGCCAAGATCCCGGACAGGGGAGGCGGTACTTC
CASSQDPGQGRRYF
>TRBV2|.|.|TRBJ2-3
TGTGCCAGCAGGTTACTCGGAGATACGCAGTATTTT
CASRLLGDTQYF
>TRBV16|.|.|TRBJ2-7
TGTGCCAGCAGCGCTCCCTCCCGATATTCCTACGAGCAGTACTTC
CASSAPSRYSYEQYF
>TRBV29-1|.|.|TRBJ1-1
TGCAGCGTTGAACTGGGGGCTGGAGGCGCTTTCTTT
CSVELGAGGAFF
>TRBV6-5|.|.|TRBJ1-2
TGTGCCAGCAGTTACTCGAGCCAGGGAGTAGCGAGTCGCACCTTC
CASSYSSQGVASRTF
>TRBV5-1|TRBD1|few|TRBJ2-3
TGCGCCAGCAGACGACAGGGGGCAGGAGATACGCAGTATTTT
CASRRQGAGDTQYF
>TRBV25-1|.|few|TRBJ2-3
TGTGCCAGCTCGTCCTTAGACACAGATACGCAGTATTTT
CASSSLDTDTQYF
>TRBV5-1|TRBD2|.|TRBJ2-3
TGCGCCAGCAGCTACGGGACTAGCGGGGGCACAGGTACGCAGTATTTT
CASSYGTSGGTGTQYF
>TRBV7-2|TRBD2|few|TRBJ2-1
TGTGCCAGCAGCTCCCCTGGACTAGCGGGGGGCCGGGGTGAGCAGTTCTTC
CASSSPGLAGGRGEQFF
>TRBV2|.|few|TRBJ2-1
TGTGCCAGCAGTGTCGGGATTCCCGCCTACAATGAGCAGTTCTTC
CASSVGIPAYNEQFF
>TRBV11-2|TRBD2|.|TRBJ2-1
TGTGCCAGCAGCCTGCGACTAGCGGGAGACCCCTTCTACAATGAGCAGTTCTTC
CASSLRLAGDPFYNEQFF
>TRBV5-1|TRBD2|many|TRBJ2-1
TGCGCCAGCAGCTGGAGGGAGGTTAGCGGGCGCGATGAGCAGTTCTTC
CASSWREVSGRDEQFF
>TRBV7-9|.|.|TRBJ2-7
TGTGCCAGCAGCCCGCGGAAGGGGGTACCCTACGAGCAGTACTTC
CASSPRKGVPYEQYF
>TRBV5-1|.|few|TRBJ2-5
TGCGCCAGCAAACCAGGGGCTGACCAAGAGACCCAGTACTTC
CASKPGADQETQYF
>TRBV7-2|TRBD2|many|TRBJ2-5
TGTGCCAGCAGCTCCCCGGGGGGTCAAGAGACCCAGTACTTC
CASSSPGGQETQYF
>TRBV7-2|.|.|TRBJ2-1
TGTGCCAGCAGTTTCACGGGGGGCGACGACAATGAGCAGTTCTTC
CASSFTGGDDNEQFF
>TRBV29-1|.|few|TRBJ2-7
TGCAGCGTCCTGTGGTGGGGTGCGTCCTACGAGCAGTACTTC
CSVLWWGASYEQYF
>TRBV27|.|.|TRBJ1-5
TGTGCCAGCAGTTTATCGGCAGTGGATTCTAATCAGCCCCAGCATTTT
CASSLSAVDSNQPQHF
>TRBV5-1|TRBD1|few|TRBJ2-7
TGCGCCAGCAGCCAAGTCCAGGGGGCGCTAGACGAGCAGTACTTC
CASSQVQGALDEQYF
>TRBV7-2|TRBD1|.|TRBJ1-4
TGTGCCAGCAGCTCCGACAGGGGGAATGAAAAACTGTTTTTT
CASSSDRGNEKLFF
>TRBV6-4|.|.|TRBJ2-7
TGTGCCAGCAGTGCCCTCCCGAGCCACGAGCAGTACTTC
CASSALPSHEQYF